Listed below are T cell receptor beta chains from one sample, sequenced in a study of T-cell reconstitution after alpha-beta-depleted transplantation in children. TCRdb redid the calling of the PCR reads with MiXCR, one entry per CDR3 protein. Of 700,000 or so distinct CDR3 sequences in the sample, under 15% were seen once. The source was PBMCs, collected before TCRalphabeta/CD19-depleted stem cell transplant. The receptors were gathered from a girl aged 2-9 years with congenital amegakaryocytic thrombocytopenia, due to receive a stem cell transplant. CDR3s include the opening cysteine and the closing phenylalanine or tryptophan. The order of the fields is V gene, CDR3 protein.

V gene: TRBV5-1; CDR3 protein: CASKTVQGAYNEQFF
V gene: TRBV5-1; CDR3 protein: CASSNDRQETQYF
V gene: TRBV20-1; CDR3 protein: CSAGGTSEGYNEQFF
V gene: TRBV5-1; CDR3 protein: CASSNHLVAGEGNNEQFF
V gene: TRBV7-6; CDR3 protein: CASSLVGRRDTQYF
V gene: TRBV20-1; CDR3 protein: CSASPLSGYNEQFF
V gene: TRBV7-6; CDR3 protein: CASSSIGGQETQYF
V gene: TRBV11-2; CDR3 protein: CASLGILPSTDTQYF
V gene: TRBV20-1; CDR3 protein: CSARPRDRGSYEQYF
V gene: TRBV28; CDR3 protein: CASSFGVAGGPSSSTDTQYF
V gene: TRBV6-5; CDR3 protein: CGSGGANVLTF
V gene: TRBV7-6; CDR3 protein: CASSLETVGEQYF
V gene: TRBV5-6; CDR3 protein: CASSLSDTQWGHGGTDTQYF
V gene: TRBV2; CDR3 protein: CASSEWGSTSTDTQYF
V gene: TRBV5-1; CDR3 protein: CASSDYTGELFF
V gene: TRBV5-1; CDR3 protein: CASSPGVAGLYGYTF
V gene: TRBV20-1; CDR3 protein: CSARAQGAGNTIYF
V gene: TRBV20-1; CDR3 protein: CSAPSSTGLSNEQFF
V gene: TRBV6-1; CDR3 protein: CASTRAFPETQYF
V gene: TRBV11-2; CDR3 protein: CASSLVRGSRFF
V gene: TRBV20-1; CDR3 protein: CSARLAGAADTQYF
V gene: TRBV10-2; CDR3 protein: CASSETTGVHTEAFF
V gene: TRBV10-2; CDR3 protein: CASDTTVNTEAFF
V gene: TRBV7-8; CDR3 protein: CASSTDPGHLLPGQYF